What follows are 23 T cell receptor beta chains derived from one specimen sequenced in a study of T cell repertoires in cytomegalovirus infection. TCRdb re-called the reads through MiXCR, storing one row per CDR3 protein. The sample records nearly 550,000 distinct CDR3 sequences, approximately 17% being singletons. The sequencing input was CD8+ T cells from PBMCs. The receptors were gathered from a human donor in good health (CMV status not recorded). Some clones in this sample may be carry-over from other donors' samples.

This clonotype was recorded many times. V is TRBV7-9 and J is TRBJ2-1; D may be TRBD1 (5 bases). This CDR3 has 14 amino acids. V lost 1 base and J lost 9, with 13 bases in between. Germline V gives CDR1 SEHNR, CDR2 FQNEAQ (reference sequence). CDR3 amino acids: CASSLVGAQVEQFF. CDR3 nucleotide sequence: TGTGCCAGCAGCTTAGTTGGGGCCCAGGTTGAGCAGTTCTTC.

The CDR3 sequence: CATTTNSYSKPTYEQYF. The CDR3 DNA is TGTGCCACCACTACTAACAGCTATTCCAAACCTACCTACGAGCAGTACTTC. V gene TRBV28 combines with J gene TRBJ2-7; D remains unclear. This CDR3 has 17 residues. Trimming removed 10 bases at V and 2 bases at J, with 27 bases between. CDR1 and CDR2 from the germline V gene are MDHEN and SYDVKM.

CDR3 bases: TGTGCCAGCAGCTTGGCCGGCGAGAACCTCTACGAGCAGTACTTC. This sequence encodes CASSLAGENLYEQYF. The chain recombines TRBV5-4 with TRBJ2-7; D not resolved. V was pared by 0 bases and J by 3 bases, with 13 bases between. Germline CDR1 SGHNT, CDR2 YYREEE (reference sequence). The CDR3 extends over 15 amino acids.

This clonotype was seen just once. The chain is built from TRBV20-1 and TRBJ2-1, with D possibly TRBD2 on 6 matching bases. CDR1 and CDR2 from the germline V gene are DFQATT and SNEGSKA (reference sequence). V was clipped by 0 bases and J by 8 bases, with 17 bases between them. This CDR3 has 15 amino acids. This chain's CDR3 is CSARDTSLHAYEQFF. For the CDR3, the DNA is TGCAGTGCTAGAGATACTAGCCTCCATGCTTATGAGCAGTTCTTC.

This chain uses TRBV25-1 with TRBJ2-3, with D perhaps given as TRBD1 or TRBD2 (5 bases each). CDR3 length: 10 residues. Germline CDR1 MGHDK, CDR2 SYGVNS. Trimming pared 6 bases from V and 7 bases from J, leaving 5 bases between. The CDR3 coding sequence is TGTGCCAGCAGGGGACATACGCAGTATTTT. Amino acids: CASRGHTQYF. The variable domain in full, completed from reference TRBV25-1 and TRBJ2-3, reads EADIYQTPRYLVIGTGKKITLECSQTMGHDKMYWYQQDPGMELHLIHYSYGVNSTEKGDLSSESTVSRIRTEHFPLTLESARPSHTSQYLCASRGHTQYFGPGTRLTVL.

This clonotype was recorded only once. The chain employs TRBV19 and TRBJ2-7; D is uncertain. This CDR3 comprises 9 residues. V lost 7 bases and J 6 bases, leaving 4 bases between the germline ends. The germline gives CDR1 LNHDA, CDR2 SQIVND (reference sequence). DNA for the CDR3: TGTGCCAGTACTTCCGAGCAGTACTTC. This translates into CASTSEQYF.

This clonotype was recorded a few times. The V gene is TRBV14, the J gene TRBJ1-6, with unresolved D. With 0 bases removed from V and 7 bases from J, the gap between germline ends came to 7 bases. Germline CDR1 is SGHDN and CDR2 is FVKESK. The CDR3 sequence is 14 residues long. The CDR3 protein is CASSQDHRNSPLHF. CDR3 in DNA: TGTGCCAGCAGCCAAGATCACAGAAATTCACCCCTCCACTTT.

The rearrangement links TRBV11-2 to TRBJ2-7; TRBD1 agrees at 7 bases. The length of the CDR3 is 19 residues. In germline, CDR1 is SGHAT, CDR2 FQNNGV. Trimming took 1 base from V and 3 from J; bases not matched to a gene: 18. CDR3 bases: TGTGCCAGCAGCTTAGTGCTTCGAGGGGGCGATACCTTCCGCTACGAGCAGTACTTC. Encoded protein: CASSLVLRGGDTFRYEQYF.

This clonotype was detected many times. The CDR3 here is CASSSLEEDTEAFF. CDR3 DNA sequence: TGTGCCAGCAGCTCCCTTGAGGAAGACACTGAAGCTTTCTTT. V and J are TRBV5-6 and TRBJ1-1, with D unclear. The CDR3 loop spans 14 amino acids. Germline assignment: CDR1 SGHDT and CDR2 YYEEEE. Trimming shortened V by 3 bases and J by 3 bases, and 12 bases separated the two germline ends.

This clonotype was detected ten times or more. The chain has TRBV20-1 and TRBJ2-1; 7 bases are shared with TRBD2. CDR1 is DFQATT and CDR2 is SNEGSKA in the germline V gene (reference sequence). V was pared by 6 bases and J by 5 bases, with 7 bases of the junction left unmatched. The CDR3 length is 13 residues. The chain's CDR3 is CSAGWLADNEQFF. The CDR3 nucleotides are TGCAGTGCCGGGTGGCTAGCGGACAATGAGCAGTTCTTC.

This clonotype has a count of ten or more. The genes are TRBV6-1 and TRBJ1-6; 7 bases align to TRBD1. J lost 5 bases, V lost 4 bases, and 5 bases had no gene match. CDR1 and CDR2 from the germline V gene are MNHNS and SASEGT. The CDR3 is made up of 15 amino acids. CDR3 DNA sequence: TGTGCCAGCAGTGCTACAGGGGCCGATAATTCACCCCTCCACTTT. Translating it yields CASSATGADNSPLHF.

This clonotype was seen more than once but under ten times. The V gene is TRBV10-3, the J gene TRBJ2-5; perhaps D is TRBD1 or TRBD2 (5 bases each). The CDR3 is 16 residues long. Trimming removed 0 bases from V and 5 bases from J, with 16 bases in between. Per the germline V gene, CDR1 is ENHRY and CDR2 is SYGVKD. Here the CDR3 DNA reads TGTGCCATCAGTGAGTCGAGCCTAACCGAGGGGGAGACCCAGTACTTC. Translating gives CAISESSLTEGETQYF.

At least ten counts were recorded for this clonotype. The chain employs TRBV11-1 and TRBJ2-1; 7 positions match TRBD1. This CDR3 has 15 amino acids. V trimming: 0 bases; J trimming: 8 bases; junction bases outside the gene matches: 7. Germline assignment: CDR1 SGHAT and CDR2 FQDESV (reference sequence). The CDR3 sequence is CASSLALWDSDEQFF. CDR3 bases: TGTGCCAGCAGCTTAGCGCTATGGGACAGTGATGAGCAGTTCTTC.

There are many counts of this clonotype. J is TRBJ1-6 and V is TRBV7-9; no clear D gene. The germline gives CDR1 SEHNR, CDR2 FQNEAQ (reference sequence). The ends were cut back, 7 bases at V and 10 bases at J, with 17 bases in the middle. CDR3 length equals 14 residues. Written as DNA, the CDR3 is TGTGCCAGCATCGCCGCAATGGAGGACTCACCCCTCCACTTT. Translated: CASIAAMEDSPLHF. Full variable domain (rest looked up from reference TRBV7-9 and TRBJ1-6): DTGVSQNPRHKITKRGQNVTFRCDPISEHNRLYWYRQTLGQGPEFLTYFQNEAQLEKSRLLSDRFSAERPKGSFSTLEIQRTEQGDSAMYLCASIAAMEDSPLHFGNGTRLTVT.

This clonotype appeared many times. The V call is TRBV7-9, the J call TRBJ2-5; TRBD1 matches at 9 bases. CDR3 length equals 15 residues. Trimming cost V 4 bases and J 4 bases; bases outside gene matches: 7. CDR1 and CDR2 (germline): SEHNR, FQNEAQ (reference sequence). CDR3 nucleotide sequence: TGTGCCAGCAGCTATATCCCGGGACAGGGAGAGACCCAGTACTTC. It is translated as CASSYIPGQGETQYF.

In its sample, this clonotype was seen many times. One end of the junction does not line up with germline, which may come from a read error. CDR3 sequence (DNA): TGTGCCAGCAGCTTATCGGGGGGCGTGAACACTGAAGCTTTCTTT. This encodes CASSLSGGVNTEAFF. V usage is TRBV27 and J usage is TRBJ1-1; tentatively, D is TRBD1 (6 bases). This CDR3 region has 15 residues. Germline CDR1 and CDR2: MNHEY and SMNVEV (reference sequence).

The gene calls are TRBV24-1 and TRBJ2-6; D possibly corresponds to TRBD1 (5 bases). With 1 base removed from V and 18 bases from J, the gap between germline ends came to 24 bases. The CDR3 has 16 amino acids. Germline V gives CDR1 KGHDR, CDR2 SFDVKD. The CDR3 coding sequence is TGTGCCACCAGTGATTTACCAGTCTCTGGGGCCAACGTCAAGACTTTC. Residues: CATSDLPVSGANVKTF.

The chain links TRBV12-3 or TRBV12-4 to TRBJ2-2, with D possibly TRBD1 on 6 matching bases. V lost 5 bases and J lost 5, with 18 bases in between. This CDR3 comprises 16 residues. The CDR3 region has the DNA TGTGCCAGCAGTCCGGGACAAACAATAGGGACCGGGGAGCTGTTTTTT. Translation: CASSPGQTIGTGELFF.

The J gene is TRBJ1-6, the V gene TRBV7-3; no clear D. This CDR3 is 13 amino acids long. Trimming took 0 bases from V and 10 from J, leaving 7 bases between them. CDR1 SGHTA and CDR2 FQGTGA come from the germline V gene. CDR3 region: CASSLTNGSPLHF. In nucleotides, the CDR3 is TGTGCCAGCAGCTTAACAAACGGCTCACCCCTCCACTTT.

Points on this clonotype: A much larger clone lies one base from this, so it may be a read error. The chain joins TRBV27 to TRBJ1-4; a possible D gene is TRBD1 (5 bases). The CDR3 has 18 residues. Trimming stripped 6 bases from V and 3 bases from J, with 23 bases between. The V gene's germline CDR1 is MNHEY and CDR2 SMNVEV (reference sequence). CDR3 region: CASRKLRQLERPNEKLFF. The DNA for the CDR3 is TGTGCCAGCAGGAAGCTCCGACAGTTGGAACGGCCTAATGAAAAACTGTTTTTT.

This clonotype has ten or more counts. This chain uses TRBV7-6 with TRBJ2-7; TRBD1 aligns across 12 bases. Germline V CDR1 and CDR2: SGHVS, FNYEAQ. V shed 1 base, J shed 7 bases, and the junction held 5 bases outside the gene matches. This CDR3 spans 15 amino acids. The CDR3 nucleotides are TGTGCCAGCAGCTTAGGGGGACAGGGGGCTGGGGAGCAGTACTTC. Its protein is CASSLGGQGAGEQYF.

This clonotype was found a few times. The chain uses TRBV27 and TRBJ1-2; 9 positions match TRBD1. With V trimmed by 0 bases and J by 2 bases, 7 bases remained unmatched. CDR1 MNHEY and CDR2 SMNVEV come from the germline V gene (reference sequence). The length of the CDR3 is 17 residues. The CDR3 loop reads CASSLSPGTGQNYGYTF. CDR3 coding DNA: TGTGCCAGCAGTTTATCTCCCGGGACAGGGCAGAACTATGGCTACACCTTC.

Only a few counts were recorded for this clonotype. The chain combines TRBV9 with TRBJ1-1, with unresolved D. Trimming took 4 bases from V and 0 from J, leaving 16 bases between them. The CDR3 loop spans 16 amino acids. Germline V gives CDR1 SGDLS, CDR2 YYNGEE. This chain's CDR3 is CASSPTEESLNTEAFF. The CDR3 nucleotides are TGTGCCAGCAGCCCTACGGAGGAAAGCCTGAACACTGAAGCTTTCTTT.